What follows describes a single T cell receptor beta chain. Its matching antigen is unknown. Sequenced by immunoSEQ multiplex PCR; TCRdb stores in-frame clones only, minus some. The sample yields tens of thousands of clones, roughly nine tenths seen once. This specimen belongs to a study of T cell responses to AZD1222 COVID-19 vaccine. For the study at large: Second-dose recipients at about 4 or about 12 weeks were treated as one pooled group. Overall study results and limits: Two AZD1222 doses significantly raised spike-specific TCR breadth and depth over controls.

Germline CDR1 and CDR2: LGHNA and YSLEER. The CDR3 runs to 17 residues. V gave up 1 base and J gave up 0 bases, with 10 bases separating them. This chain links TRBV4-3 with TRBJ2-6; D may be TRBD1 (5 bases). Here the sequenced sample was peripheral blood, taken on day 0 of AZD1222 vaccination. The clonotype was recovered from an adult in good health. The CDR3 reads CASSQVRQSSGANVLTF. In nucleotides, the CDR3 is TGCGCCAGCAGCCAAGTTCGACAGAGCTCTGGGGCCAACGTCCTGACTTTC.